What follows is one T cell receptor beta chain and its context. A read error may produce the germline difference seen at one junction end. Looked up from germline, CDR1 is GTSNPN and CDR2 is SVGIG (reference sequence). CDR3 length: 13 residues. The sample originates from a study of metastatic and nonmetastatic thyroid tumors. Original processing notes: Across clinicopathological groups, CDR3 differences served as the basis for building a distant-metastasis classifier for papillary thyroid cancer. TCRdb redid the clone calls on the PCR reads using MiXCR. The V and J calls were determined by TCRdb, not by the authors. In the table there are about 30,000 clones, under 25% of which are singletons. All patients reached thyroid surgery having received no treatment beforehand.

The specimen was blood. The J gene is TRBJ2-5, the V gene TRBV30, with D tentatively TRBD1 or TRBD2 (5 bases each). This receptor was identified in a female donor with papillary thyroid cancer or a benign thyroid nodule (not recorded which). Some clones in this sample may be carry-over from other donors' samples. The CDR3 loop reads CAWSARGKGTKYF. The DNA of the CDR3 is TGTGCCTGGAGTGCTCGAGGGAAAGGGACCAAGTACTTC.